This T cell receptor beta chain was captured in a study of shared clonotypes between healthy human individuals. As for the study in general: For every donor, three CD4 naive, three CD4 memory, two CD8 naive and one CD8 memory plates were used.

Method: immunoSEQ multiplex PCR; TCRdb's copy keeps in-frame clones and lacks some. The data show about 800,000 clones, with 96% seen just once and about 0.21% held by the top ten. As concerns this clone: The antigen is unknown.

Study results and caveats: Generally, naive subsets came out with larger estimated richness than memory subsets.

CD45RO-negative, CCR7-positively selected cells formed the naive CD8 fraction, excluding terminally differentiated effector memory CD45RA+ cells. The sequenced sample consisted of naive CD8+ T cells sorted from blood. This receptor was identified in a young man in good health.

Here the CDR3 reads CAWEGGGGGQPQHF. CDR3 DNA: TGTGCCTGGGAAGGTGGGGGGGGAGGACAGCCCCAGCATTTT. The V gene is TRBV30, the J gene TRBJ1-5, with D possibly TRBD1 on 5 matching bases. Trimming took off 5 bases at V and 7 bases at J, with 18 bases between the two ends. The germline V gene has CDR1 GTSNPN and CDR2 SVGIG (reference sequence). CDR3 length: 14 residues.